These T cell receptor beta chains were read from a single sample in a study of blood T cell repertoires in COVID-19. The table came from immunoSEQ multiplex PCR; TCRdb's copy has only in-frame clones and leaves some out. The profile shows 180,000 or so clones, approximately 80% of them singletons. The specimen sequenced was PBMCs or T cells enriched from blood (not recorded which). The source of these receptors is a man in his fifties who had recovered from COVID-19. The conserved cysteine and the conserved F or W are not part of the CDR3 here. The size entry is marked missing in some rows and otherwise reads once, few, many or a size class.

.	TRBV5-4	TRBJ2-5	ASSLLREETQY
.	TRBV7-6	TRBJ2-3	ASSQGTGGPDTQY
.	TRBV21-1	TRBJ2-1	ASSKSNLKSGDYNEQF
.	TRBV10-3	TRBJ2-5	AISEPLGAGAHETQY
.	TRBV6-5	TRBJ2-3	ASSYSGGDADTQY
.	TRBV28	TRBJ1-1	ASTPARGSEAF
.	TRBV5-6	TRBJ1-2	ASSYVRAADGYT
.	TRBV15	TRBJ2-1	ATSRVALAGDNEQF
once	TRBV5-1	TRBJ2-7	ASSLARGVSYEQY
few	TRBV7-2	TRBJ1-5	ASSLATGGNQPQH
.	TRBV4-1	TRBJ2-2	ASSHGDPNTGELF
.	TRBV30	TRBJ2-2	ARYSDGGNTGELF